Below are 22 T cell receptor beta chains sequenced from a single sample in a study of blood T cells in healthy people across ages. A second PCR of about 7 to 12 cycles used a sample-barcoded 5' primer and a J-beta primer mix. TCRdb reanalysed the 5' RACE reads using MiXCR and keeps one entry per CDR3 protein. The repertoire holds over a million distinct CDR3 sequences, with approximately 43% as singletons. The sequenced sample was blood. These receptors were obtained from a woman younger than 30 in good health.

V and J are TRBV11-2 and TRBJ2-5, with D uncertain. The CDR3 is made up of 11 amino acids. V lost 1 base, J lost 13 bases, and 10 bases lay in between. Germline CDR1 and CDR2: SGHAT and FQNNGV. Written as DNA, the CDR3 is TGTGCCAGCAGCTTAGGTAGTCGGTCGTACTTC. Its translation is CASSLGSRSYF.

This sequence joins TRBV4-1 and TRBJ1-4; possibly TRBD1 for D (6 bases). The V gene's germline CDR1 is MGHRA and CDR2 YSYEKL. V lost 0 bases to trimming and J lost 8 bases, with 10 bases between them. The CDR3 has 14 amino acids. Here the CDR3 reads CASSQDAGTEKLFF. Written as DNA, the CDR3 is TGCGCCAGCAGCCAAGATGCAGGGACAGAAAAACTGTTTTTT.

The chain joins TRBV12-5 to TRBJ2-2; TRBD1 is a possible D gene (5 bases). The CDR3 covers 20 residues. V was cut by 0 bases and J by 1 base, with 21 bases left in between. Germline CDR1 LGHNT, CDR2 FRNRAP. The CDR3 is CASGLVPATATSLNTGELFF. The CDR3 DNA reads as TGTGCTAGTGGTTTGGTACCAGCGACAGCCACCTCTCTGAACACCGGGGAGCTGTTTTTT.

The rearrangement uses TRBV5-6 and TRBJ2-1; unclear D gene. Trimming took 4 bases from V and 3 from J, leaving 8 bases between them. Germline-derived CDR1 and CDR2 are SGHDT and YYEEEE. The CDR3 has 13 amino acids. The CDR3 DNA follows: TGTGCCAGCAGCGCGGACCTCTACAATGAGCAGTTCTTC. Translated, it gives CASSADLYNEQFF.

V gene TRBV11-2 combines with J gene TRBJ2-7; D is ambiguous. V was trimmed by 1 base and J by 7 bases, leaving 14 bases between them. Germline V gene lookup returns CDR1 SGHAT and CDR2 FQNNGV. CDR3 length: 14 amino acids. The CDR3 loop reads CASSLGVQLNEQYF. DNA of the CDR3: TGTGCCAGCAGCTTAGGAGTCCAGCTTAATGAGCAGTACTTC.

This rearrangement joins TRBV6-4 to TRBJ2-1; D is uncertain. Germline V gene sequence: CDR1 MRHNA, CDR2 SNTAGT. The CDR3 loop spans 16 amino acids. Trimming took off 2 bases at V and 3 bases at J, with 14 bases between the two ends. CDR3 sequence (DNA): TGTGCCAGCAGTGACACAGTCCGCGGATACTACAATGAGCAGTTCTTC. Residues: CASSDTVRGYYNEQFF.

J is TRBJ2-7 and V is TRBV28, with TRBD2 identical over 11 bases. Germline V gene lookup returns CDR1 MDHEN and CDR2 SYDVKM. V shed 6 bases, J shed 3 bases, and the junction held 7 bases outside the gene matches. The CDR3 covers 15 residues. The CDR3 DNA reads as TGTGCCAGCAGACACCTCACTAGCGGGAGCTACGAGCAGTACTTC. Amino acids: CASRHLTSGSYEQYF.

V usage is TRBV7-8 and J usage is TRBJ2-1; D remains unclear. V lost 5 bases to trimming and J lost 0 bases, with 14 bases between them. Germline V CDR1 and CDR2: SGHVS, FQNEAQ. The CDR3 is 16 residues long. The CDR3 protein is CASSEKFSGSYNEQFF. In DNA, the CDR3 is TGTGCCAGCAGCGAAAAGTTTTCCGGCTCCTACAATGAGCAGTTCTTC.

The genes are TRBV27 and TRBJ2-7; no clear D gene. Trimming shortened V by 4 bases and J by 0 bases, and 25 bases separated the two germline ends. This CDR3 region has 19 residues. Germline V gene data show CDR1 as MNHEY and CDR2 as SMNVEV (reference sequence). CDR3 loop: CASSSLSSGNKPSSYEQYF. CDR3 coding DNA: TGTGCCAGCAGTTCTCTTTCTAGTGGCAACAAACCTAGCTCCTACGAGCAGTACTTC.

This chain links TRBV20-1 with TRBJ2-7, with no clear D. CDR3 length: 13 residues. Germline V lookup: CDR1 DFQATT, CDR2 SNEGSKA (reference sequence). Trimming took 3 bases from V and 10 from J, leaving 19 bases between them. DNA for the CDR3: TGCAGTGCTAGCACTGACGGTAGAGACATCCAGTACTTC. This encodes CSASTDGRDIQYF.

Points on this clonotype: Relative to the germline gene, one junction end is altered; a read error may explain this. As DNA, the CDR3 is TGCAGCGCTGAAGGGGGCTACAGCTCTGGGGCCAACGTCCTGACTTTC. Amino acid sequence: CSAEGGYSSGANVLTF. The chain couples TRBV29-1 to TRBJ2-6, with TRBD1 matching over 7 bases. The germline V gene encodes CDR1 SQVTM and CDR2 ANQGSEA. This CDR3 contains 16 residues.

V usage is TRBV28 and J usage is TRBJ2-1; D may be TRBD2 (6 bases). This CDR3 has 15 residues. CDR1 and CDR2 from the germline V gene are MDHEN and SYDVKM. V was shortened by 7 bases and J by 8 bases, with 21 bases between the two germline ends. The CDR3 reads CASMGGGPYGDEQFF. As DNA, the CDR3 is TGTGCCAGCATGGGGGGAGGCCCCTACGGGGATGAGCAGTTCTTC.

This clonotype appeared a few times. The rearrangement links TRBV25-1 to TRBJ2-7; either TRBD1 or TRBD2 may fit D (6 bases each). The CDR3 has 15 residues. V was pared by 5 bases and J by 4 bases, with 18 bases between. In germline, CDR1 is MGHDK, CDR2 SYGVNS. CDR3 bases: TGTGCCAGCAGTTCCCCCGGGGGCAGGCGGTACGAGCAGTACTTC. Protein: CASSSPGGRRYEQYF.

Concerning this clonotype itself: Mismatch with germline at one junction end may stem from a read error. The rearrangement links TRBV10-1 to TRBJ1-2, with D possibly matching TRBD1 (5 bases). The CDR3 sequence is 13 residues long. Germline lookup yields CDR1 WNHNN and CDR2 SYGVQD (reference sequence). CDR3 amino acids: CASSPSGTYSYTF. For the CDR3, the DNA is TGCGCCAGCAGTCCCTCCGGGACCTATAGCTACACCTTC.

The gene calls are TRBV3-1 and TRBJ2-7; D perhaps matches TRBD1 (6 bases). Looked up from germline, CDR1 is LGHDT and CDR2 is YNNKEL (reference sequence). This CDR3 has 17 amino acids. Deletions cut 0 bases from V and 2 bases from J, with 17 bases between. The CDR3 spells CASSQDYLGAVPYEQYF. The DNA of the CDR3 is TGTGCCAGCAGCCAAGATTACTTGGGGGCGGTTCCCTACGAGCAGTACTTC.

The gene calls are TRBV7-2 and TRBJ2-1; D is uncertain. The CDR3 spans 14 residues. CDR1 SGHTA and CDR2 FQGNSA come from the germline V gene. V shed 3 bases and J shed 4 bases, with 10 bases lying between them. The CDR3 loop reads CASSFILGYNEQFF. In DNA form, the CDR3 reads TGTGCCAGCAGCTTTATCCTAGGTTACAATGAGCAGTTCTTC. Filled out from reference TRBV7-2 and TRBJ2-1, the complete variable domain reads GAGVSQSPSNKVTEKGKDVELRCDPISGHTALYWYRQSLGQGLEFLIYFQGNSAPDKSGLPSDRFSAERTGGSVSTLTIQRTQQEDSAVYLCASSFILGYNEQFFGPGTRLTVL.

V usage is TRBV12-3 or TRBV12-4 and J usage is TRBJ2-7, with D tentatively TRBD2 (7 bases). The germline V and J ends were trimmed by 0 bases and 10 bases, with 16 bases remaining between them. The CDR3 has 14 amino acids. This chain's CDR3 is CASSLAGNGGAQYF. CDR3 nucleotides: TGTGCCAGCAGTTTAGCGGGGAATGGGGGGGCCCAGTACTTC.

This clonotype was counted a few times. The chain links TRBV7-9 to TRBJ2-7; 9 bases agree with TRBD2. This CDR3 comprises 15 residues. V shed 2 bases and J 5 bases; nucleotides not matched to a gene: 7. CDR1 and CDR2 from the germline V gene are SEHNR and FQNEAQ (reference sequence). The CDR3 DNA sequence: TGTGCCAGCAGCTTAAGGGCTAGCGGGACCCACGAGCAGTACTTC. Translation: CASSLRASGTHEQYF.

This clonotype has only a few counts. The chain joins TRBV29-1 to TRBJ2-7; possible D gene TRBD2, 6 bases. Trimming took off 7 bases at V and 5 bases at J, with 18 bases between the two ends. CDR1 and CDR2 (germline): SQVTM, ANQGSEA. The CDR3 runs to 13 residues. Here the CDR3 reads CSARLNGRHEQYF. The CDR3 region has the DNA TGCAGCGCTCGTCTAAACGGGAGACACGAGCAGTACTTC.

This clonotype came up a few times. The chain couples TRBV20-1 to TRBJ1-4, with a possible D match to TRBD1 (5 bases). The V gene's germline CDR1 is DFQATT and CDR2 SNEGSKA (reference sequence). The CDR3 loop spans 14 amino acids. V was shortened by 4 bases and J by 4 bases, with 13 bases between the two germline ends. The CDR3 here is CSANAGRLNEKLFF. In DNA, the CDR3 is TGCAGTGCTAACGCGGGACGCCTTAATGAAAAACTGTTTTTT.

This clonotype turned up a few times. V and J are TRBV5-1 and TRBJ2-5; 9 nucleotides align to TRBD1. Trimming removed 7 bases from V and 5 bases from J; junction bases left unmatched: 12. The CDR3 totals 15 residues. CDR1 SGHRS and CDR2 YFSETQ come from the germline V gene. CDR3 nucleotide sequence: TGCGCCAGCCACTCGGGGACAGGGATATTGGAGACCCAGTACTTC. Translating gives CASHSGTGILETQYF.

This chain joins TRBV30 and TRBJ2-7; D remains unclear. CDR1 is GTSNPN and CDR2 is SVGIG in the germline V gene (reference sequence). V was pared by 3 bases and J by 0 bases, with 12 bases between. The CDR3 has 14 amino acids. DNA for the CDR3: TGTGCCTGGAGGGGATACGAGAGCTCCTACGAGCAGTACTTC. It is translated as CAWRGYESSYEQYF.